The present TCR beta chain was sequenced within a study of T-cell memory formation after mild COVID-19. This clonotype was seen a handful of times. TCRdb passed the 5' RACE reads through MiXCR, listing each CDR3 protein once. The sample lists hundreds of thousands of distinct CDR3 sequences; around 15% were seen once. V gave up 3 bases and J gave up 7 bases, with 18 bases separating them. Germline CDR1 WNHNN, CDR2 SYGVQD (reference sequence). The CDR3 length is 15 residues. The clonotype was recovered from a man younger than 35 who had mild COVID-19 (a few samples of this study predate the infection). Cell type and time point are not known. This sequence joins TRBV10-1 and TRBJ2-5, with TRBD1 as a possible D gene (6 bases). Input material: PBMCs or a T cell subset sorted from them (not recorded which). This CDR3 is CASSEFGRGTGTQYF. The CDR3 nucleotides are TGCGCCAGCAGTGAATTTGGAAGGGGGACCGGGACCCAGTACTTC.